Included here is one T cell receptor (beta chain) sequence, with context. The antigen remains unidentified. TCRdb re-called the 5' RACE reads; one entry per CDR3 protein, DNA not given. The sample totals more than 300,000 distinct CDR3 sequences; its top ten clones hold 5% to 6%. The data were obtained in a study of monozygotic twins with inflammatory bowel disease. Whole-study results and caveats: Fewer clonotypes were shared with others by IBD patients than by healthy twins, especially with disease activity.

The receptor comes from a human donor with ulcerative colitis or Crohn's disease, or a healthy co-twin of an affected twin (not recorded which). Sequenced material: blood.

The CDR3 here is CASSLRTSGNIPKYF. The V call is TRBV7-2, the J call TRBJ2-3; TCRdb's assignment of TRBD2 cannot be checked, as there is no DNA. This CDR3 contains 15 residues. CDR1 SGHTA and CDR2 FQGNSA come from the germline V gene.